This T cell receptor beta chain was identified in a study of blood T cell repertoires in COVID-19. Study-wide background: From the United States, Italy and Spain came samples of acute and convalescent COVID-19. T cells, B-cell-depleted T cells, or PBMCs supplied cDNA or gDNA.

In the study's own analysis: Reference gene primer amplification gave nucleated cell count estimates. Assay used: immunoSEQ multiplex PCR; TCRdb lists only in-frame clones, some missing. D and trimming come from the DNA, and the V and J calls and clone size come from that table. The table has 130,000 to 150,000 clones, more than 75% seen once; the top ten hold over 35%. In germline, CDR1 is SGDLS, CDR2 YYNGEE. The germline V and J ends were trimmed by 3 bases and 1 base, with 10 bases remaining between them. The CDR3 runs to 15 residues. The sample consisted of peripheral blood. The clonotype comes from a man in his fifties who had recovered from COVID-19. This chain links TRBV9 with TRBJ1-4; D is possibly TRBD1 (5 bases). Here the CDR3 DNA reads TGTGCCAGCAGCGCTTCGGGGGGAACTAATGAAAAACTGTTTTTT. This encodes CASSASGGTNEKLFF.